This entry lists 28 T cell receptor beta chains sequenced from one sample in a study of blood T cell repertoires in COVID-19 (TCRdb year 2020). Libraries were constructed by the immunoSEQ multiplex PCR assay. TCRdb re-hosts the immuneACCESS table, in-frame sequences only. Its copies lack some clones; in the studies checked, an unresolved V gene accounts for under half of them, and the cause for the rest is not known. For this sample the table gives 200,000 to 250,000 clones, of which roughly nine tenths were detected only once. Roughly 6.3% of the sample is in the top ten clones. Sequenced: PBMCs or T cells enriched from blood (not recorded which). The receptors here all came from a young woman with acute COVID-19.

The CDR3 DNA sequence: TGTGCCAGCAGGTTGACAGGGGAGATTTCACCCCTCCACTTT. Translated: CASRLTGEISPLHF. The chain joins TRBV21-1 to TRBJ1-6; the table's D call, TRBD1, was not checked against the DNA. TRBV21-1 is a known pseudogene. The CDR3 consists of 14 residues.

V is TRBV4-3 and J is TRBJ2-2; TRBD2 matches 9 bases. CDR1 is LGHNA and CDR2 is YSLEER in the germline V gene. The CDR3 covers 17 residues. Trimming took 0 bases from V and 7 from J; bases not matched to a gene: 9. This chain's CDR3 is CASSQELGSGSNGELFF. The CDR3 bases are TGCGCCAGCAGCCAAGAGCTAGGTAGCGGGAGTAACGGGGAGCTGTTTTTT.

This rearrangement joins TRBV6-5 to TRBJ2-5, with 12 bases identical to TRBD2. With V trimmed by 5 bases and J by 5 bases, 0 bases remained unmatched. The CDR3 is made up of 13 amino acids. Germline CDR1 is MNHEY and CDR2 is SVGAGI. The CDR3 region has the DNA TGTGCCAGCAGTCTAGCGGGGGGGGAGACCCAGTACTTC. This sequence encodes CASSLAGGETQYF.

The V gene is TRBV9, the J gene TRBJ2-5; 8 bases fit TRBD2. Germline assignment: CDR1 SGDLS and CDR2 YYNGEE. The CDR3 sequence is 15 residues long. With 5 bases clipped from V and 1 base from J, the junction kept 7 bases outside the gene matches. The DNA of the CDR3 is TGTGCCAGCAGTAGCGGGGCCCAGACCCAAGAGACCCAGTACTTC. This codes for CASSSGAQTQETQYF.

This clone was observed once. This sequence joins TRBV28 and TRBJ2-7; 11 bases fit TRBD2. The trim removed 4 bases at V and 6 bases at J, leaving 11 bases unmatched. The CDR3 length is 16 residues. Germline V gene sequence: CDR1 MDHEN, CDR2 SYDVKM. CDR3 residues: CASSWLLAGGFSEQYF. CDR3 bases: TGTGCCAGCAGTTGGTTGCTAGCGGGAGGATTTAGCGAGCAGTACTTC.

Here the CDR3 reads CASSTGLAGDTNTGELFF. CDR3 DNA sequence: TGCGCCAGCAGCACGGGACTAGCGGGGGATACGAACACCGGGGAGCTGTTTTTT. V usage is TRBV5-1 and J usage is TRBJ2-2, with 14 bases matching TRBD2. V lost 4 bases, J lost 0 bases, and 5 bases stayed unmatched. CDR1 SGHRS and CDR2 YFSETQ come from the germline V gene. This CDR3 spans 18 amino acids.

DNA of the CDR3: TGTGCCAGCAGTGACAGGGGGCCATCCTACGAGCAGTACTTC. Translating it yields CASSDRGPSYEQYF. V usage is TRBV6-1 and J usage is TRBJ2-7, with 8 positions matching TRBD1. Unmatched junction bases numbered 2, after V lost 3 bases and J lost 1 base. The CDR3 has 14 residues. From germline, CDR1 is MNHNS and CDR2 SASEGT.

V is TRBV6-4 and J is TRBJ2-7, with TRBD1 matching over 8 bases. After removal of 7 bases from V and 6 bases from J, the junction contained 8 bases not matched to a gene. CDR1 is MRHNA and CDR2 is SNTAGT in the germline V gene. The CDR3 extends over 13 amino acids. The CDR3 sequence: CASTRQGSCEQYF. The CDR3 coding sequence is TGTGCCAGCACTCGACAGGGGTCATGCGAGCAGTACTTC.

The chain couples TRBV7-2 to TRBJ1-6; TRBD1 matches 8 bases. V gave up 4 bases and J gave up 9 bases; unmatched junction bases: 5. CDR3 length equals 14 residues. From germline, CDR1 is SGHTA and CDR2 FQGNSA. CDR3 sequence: CASSSRTGFSPLHF. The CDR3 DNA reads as TGTGCCAGCAGCTCCCGGACAGGGTTTTCACCCCTCCACTTT.

Here the CDR3 reads CASSSSGTSGTDTQYF. The DNA for the CDR3 is TGTGCCAGTAGTAGCTCCGGGACTAGCGGCACAGATACGCAGTATTTT. V usage is TRBV19 and J usage is TRBJ2-3, with 10 positions matching TRBD2. The germline V gene has CDR1 LNHDA and CDR2 SQIVND (reference sequence). The CDR3 is 16 amino acids. The junction had 5 bases not matched to a gene; V was cut back by 4 bases and J by 1 base.

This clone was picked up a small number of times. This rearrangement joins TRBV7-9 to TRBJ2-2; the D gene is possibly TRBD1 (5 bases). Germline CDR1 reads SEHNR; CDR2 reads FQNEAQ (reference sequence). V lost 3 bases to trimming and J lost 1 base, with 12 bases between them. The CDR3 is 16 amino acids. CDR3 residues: CASSFPDSENTGELFF. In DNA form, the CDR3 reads TGTGCCAGCAGCTTCCCCGACAGCGAGAACACCGGGGAGCTGTTTTTT. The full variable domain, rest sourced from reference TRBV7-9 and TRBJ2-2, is DTGVSQNPRHKITKRGQNVTFRCDPISEHNRLYWYRQTLGQGPEFLTYFQNEAQLEKSRLLSDRFSAERPKGSFSTLEIQRTEQGDSAMYLCASSFPDSENTGELFFGEGSRLTVL.

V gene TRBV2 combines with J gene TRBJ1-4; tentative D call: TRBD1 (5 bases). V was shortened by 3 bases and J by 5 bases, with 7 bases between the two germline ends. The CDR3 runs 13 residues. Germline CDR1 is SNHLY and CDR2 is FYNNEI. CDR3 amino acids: CASSDGQNEKLFF. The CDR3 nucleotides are TGTGCCAGCAGTGACGGACAAAATGAAAAACTGTTTTTT.

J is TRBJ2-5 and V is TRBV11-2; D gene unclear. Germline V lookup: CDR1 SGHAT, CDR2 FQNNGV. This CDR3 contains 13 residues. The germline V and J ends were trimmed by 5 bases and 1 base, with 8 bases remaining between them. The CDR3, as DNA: TGTGCCAGCAGCCGACTCTCCCAAGAGACCCAGTACTTC. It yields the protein CASSRLSQETQYF. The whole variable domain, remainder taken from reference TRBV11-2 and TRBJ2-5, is EAGVAQSPRYKIIEKRQSVAFWCNPISGHATLYWYQQILGQGPKLLIQFQNNGVVDDSQLPKDRFSAERLKGVDSTLKIQPAKLEDSAVYLCASSRLSQETQYFGPGTRLLVL.

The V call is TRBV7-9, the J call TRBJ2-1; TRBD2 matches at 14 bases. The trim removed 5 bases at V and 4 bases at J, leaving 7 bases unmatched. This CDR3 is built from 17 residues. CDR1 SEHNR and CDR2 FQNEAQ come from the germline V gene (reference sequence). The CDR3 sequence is CASSDPGLAGVYNEQFF. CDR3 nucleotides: TGTGCCAGCAGCGATCCGGGACTAGCGGGAGTTTACAATGAGCAGTTCTTC.

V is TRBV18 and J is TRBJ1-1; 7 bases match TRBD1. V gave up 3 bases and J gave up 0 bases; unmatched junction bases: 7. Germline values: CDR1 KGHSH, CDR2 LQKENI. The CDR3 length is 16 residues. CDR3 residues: CASSPIPTGMNTEAFF. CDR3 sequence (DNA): TGTGCCAGCTCACCCATACCGACAGGGATGAACACTGAAGCTTTCTTT.

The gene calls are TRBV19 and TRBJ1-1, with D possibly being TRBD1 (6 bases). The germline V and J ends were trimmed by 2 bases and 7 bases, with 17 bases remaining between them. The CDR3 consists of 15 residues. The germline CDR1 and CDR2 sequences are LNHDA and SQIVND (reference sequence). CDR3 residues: CASSIRTDPKSEAFF. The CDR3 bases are TGTGCCAGTAGTATACGGACAGACCCCAAAAGTGAAGCTTTCTTT.

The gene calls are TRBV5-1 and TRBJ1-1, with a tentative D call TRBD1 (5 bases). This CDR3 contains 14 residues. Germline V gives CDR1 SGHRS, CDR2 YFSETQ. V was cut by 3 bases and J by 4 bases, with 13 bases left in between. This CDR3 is CASSWGGEGTEAFF. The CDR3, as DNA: TGCGCCAGCAGCTGGGGGGGAGAAGGCACTGAAGCTTTCTTT.

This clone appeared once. Here the CDR3 reads CSVRTTENTEAFF. The CDR3 DNA sequence: TGCAGCGTTCGCACGACAGAGAACACTGAAGCTTTCTTT. J is TRBJ1-1 and V is TRBV29-1; maybe TRBD1 (5 bases). The CDR3 has 13 residues. Trimming stripped 5 bases from V and 1 base from J, with 11 bases between. Germline lookup yields CDR1 SQVTM and CDR2 ANQGSEA. Supplemented by reference TRBV29-1 and TRBJ1-1, the full variable domain reads SAVISQKPSRDICQRGTSLTIQCQVDSQVTMMFWYRQQPGQSLTLIATANQGSEATYESGFVIDKFPISRPNLTFSTLTVSNMSPEDSSIYLCSVRTTENTEAFFGQGTRLTVV.

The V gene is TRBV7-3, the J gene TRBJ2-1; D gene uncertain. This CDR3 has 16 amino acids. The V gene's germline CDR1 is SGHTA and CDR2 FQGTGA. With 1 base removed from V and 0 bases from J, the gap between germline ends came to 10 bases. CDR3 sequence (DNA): TGTGCCAGCAGCTTAAGCGCGATGAGCTCCTACAATGAGCAGTTCTTC. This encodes CASSLSAMSSYNEQFF.

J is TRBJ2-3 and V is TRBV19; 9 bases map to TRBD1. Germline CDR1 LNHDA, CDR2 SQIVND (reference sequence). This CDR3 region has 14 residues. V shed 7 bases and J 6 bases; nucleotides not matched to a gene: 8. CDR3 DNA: TGTGCCAGTATGCCGGGACAGGGAATGGATACGCAGTATTTT. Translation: CASMPGQGMDTQYF.

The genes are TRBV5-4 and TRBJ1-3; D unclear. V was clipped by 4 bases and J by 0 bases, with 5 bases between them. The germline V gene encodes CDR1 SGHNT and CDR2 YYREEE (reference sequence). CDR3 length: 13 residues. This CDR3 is CASSGPSGNTIYF. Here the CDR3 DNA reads TGTGCCAGCAGCGGGCCCTCTGGAAACACCATATATTTT. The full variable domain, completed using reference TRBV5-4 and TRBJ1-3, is ETGVTQSPTHLIKTRGQQVTLRCSSQSGHNTVSWYQQALGQGPQFIFQYYREEENGRGNFPPRFSGLQFPNYSSELNVNALELDDSALYLCASSGPSGNTIYFGEGSWLTVV.

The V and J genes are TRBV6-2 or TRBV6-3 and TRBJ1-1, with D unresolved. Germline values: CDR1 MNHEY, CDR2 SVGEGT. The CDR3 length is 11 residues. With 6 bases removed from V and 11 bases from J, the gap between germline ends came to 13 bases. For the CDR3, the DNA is TGTGCCAGCAGCCACGGCGTGCGGGCTTTCTTT. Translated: CASSHGVRAFF.

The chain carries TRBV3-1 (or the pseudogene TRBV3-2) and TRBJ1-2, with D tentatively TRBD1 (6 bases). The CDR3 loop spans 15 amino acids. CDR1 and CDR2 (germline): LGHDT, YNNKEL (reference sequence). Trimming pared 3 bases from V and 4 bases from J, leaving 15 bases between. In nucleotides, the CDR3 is TGTGCCAGCAGCCAGAGAGACAGGTCCCCCTATGGCTACACCTTC. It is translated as CASSQRDRSPYGYTF.

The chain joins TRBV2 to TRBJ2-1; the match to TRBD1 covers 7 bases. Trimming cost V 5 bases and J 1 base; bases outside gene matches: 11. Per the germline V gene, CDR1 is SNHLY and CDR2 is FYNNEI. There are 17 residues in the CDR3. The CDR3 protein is CASSYTGTVVSYNEQFF. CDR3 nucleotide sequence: TGTGCCAGCAGTTACACTGGGACAGTGGTTTCCTACAATGAGCAGTTCTTC.

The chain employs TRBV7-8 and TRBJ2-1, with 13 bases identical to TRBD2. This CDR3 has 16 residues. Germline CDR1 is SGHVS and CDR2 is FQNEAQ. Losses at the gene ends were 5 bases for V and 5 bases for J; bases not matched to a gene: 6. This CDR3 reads CASSLTGLAGDNEQFF. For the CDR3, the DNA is TGTGCCAGCAGCCTCACTGGACTAGCGGGAGACAATGAGCAGTTCTTC. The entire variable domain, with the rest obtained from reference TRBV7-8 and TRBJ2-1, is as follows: GAGVSQSPRYKVAKRGQDVALRCDPISGHVSLFWYQQALGQGPEFLTYFQNEAQLDKSGLPSDRFFAERPEGSVSTLKIQRTQQEDSAVYLCASSLTGLAGDNEQFFGPGTRLTVL.

The chain's CDR3 is CASSPGGLVEQFF. The CDR3 DNA follows: TGTGCCAGCAGCCCCGGGGGGTTGGTAGAGCAGTTCTTC. The chain uses TRBV6-6 and TRBJ2-1; 7 bases line up with TRBD2. V was clipped by 6 bases and J by 10 bases; unmatched bases: 9. Germline V gives CDR1 MNHNY, CDR2 SVGAGI (reference sequence). This CDR3 region has 13 residues.

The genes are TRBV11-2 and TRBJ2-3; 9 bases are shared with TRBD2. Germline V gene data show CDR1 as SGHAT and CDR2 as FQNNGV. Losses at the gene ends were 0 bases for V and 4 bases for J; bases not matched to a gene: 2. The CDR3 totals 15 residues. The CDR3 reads CASSLDQREADTQYF. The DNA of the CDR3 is TGTGCCAGCAGCTTAGACCAGCGGGAGGCAGATACGCAGTATTTT.

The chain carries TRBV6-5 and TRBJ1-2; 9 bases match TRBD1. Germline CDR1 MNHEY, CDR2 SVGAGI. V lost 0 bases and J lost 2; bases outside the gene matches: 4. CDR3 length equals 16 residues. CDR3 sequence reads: CASSYSTGQGNYGYTF. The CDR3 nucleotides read TGTGCCAGCAGTTACTCGACGGGACAGGGAAACTATGGCTACACCTTC.